This TCR beta chain was identified in a study of shared clonotypes between healthy human individuals. J lost 1 base, V lost 4 bases, and 4 bases had no gene match. This CDR3 has 16 amino acids. Germline V gene data show CDR1 as SGHRS and CDR2 as YFSETQ. Sequenced by immunoSEQ multiplex PCR; TCRdb stores in-frame clones only, minus some. The sample yields some 1.4 million clones, 95% to 97% seen once. This sequence was found in a man aged 30 to 39 in good health. The sample comprised naive CD4+ T cells sorted from blood. Indicated subset: CD45RA+ positively selected. The V call is TRBV5-1, the J call TRBJ2-3; 12 positions match TRBD2. DNA of the CDR3: TGCGCCAGCAGCCCAGCTAGCGGGAGGGGCACAGATACGCAGTATTTT. Its protein is CASSPASGRGTDTQYF. Variable domain in full (rest from reference TRBV5-1 and TRBJ2-3): KAGVTQTPRYLIKTRGQQVTLSCSPISGHRSVSWYQQTPGQGLQFLFEYFSETQRNKGNFPGRFSGRQFSNSRSEMNVSTLELGDSALYLCASSPASGRGTDTQYFGPGTRLTVL.